The sequence of this T cell receptor (beta chain) was determined in a study of vaccination effects on CD4 cells after COVID-19 (dated by TCRdb to between 2021 and 2024). The study in broad terms: Post-vaccine samples across the study were collected a median of 72 days after the second dose, with a range of 14 to 241. SARS-CoV-2 spike-specific CD4+ TCR repertoires from before and after mRNA vaccination were compared in COVID-19 convalescent patients and in infection-naive vaccine recipients. The full study included some 10 COVID-19 convalescent patients and a handful of SARS-CoV-2-naive healthy vaccine recipients. In the study, cultures from other donors were sequenced using the Oncomine TCR Beta short-read assay on an Illumina iSeq 100. General conclusions and limits of the study: In healthy vaccine recipients, vaccine-induced clones were almost all SARS-CoV-2 mono-reactive, with only 1 of 255 cross-reactive with common cold coronaviruses. Limitations of the study were the small number of convalescent patients and the absence of early post-infection timepoints. Marked clonal contraction was observed in both infection-induced and vaccine-induced clones at late post-vaccination timepoints, consistent with waning T cell responses.

Based on the germline V gene, the CDR1 and CDR2 sequences are SNHLY and FYNNEI. The junction carries 8 bases between V and J, which are trimmed by 4 bases and 4 bases respectively. The CDR3, cysteine through phenylalanine, is 13 amino acids long. Only CDR3 DNA is held: 39 bases, read in frame from base 1. Libraries were constructed by the immunoSEQ multiplex PCR assay. DNA from the cultured, isolated CD4+ T cells was subjected to TCR beta CDR3 sequencing. As for the authors' bioinformatics: Non-productive TCR sequences were discarded, and reads were trimmed to the CDR3 region, with only CDR3s of 7 or more amino acids retained. Antigen-specific clonotypes were identified using the MANAFEST web app by comparison of expansion in peptide wells against reference cultures. For clones to be considered positive, expansion at FDR<0.05 versus reference and all other wells, an odds ratio above 5, and a frequency above 0.1% in two replicate wells were required. A clonotype was called cross-reactive if it was significantly expanded both in SARS-CoV-2 spike wells and in at least one common cold coronavirus spike condition. Using the stringdist R package, CDR3 similarity was measured by Levenshtein distance, and unrooted trees were constructed with ape in R 3.6.1. This immuneACCESS table, as held by TCRdb, lists in-frame sequences with V and J called but not all clones. Of the missing ones, under half trace to an unresolved V gene in checked studies; the others have no known cause. The V and J calls and clone size come from that table; D and trimming were worked out from the DNA. The sample table shows tens of thousands of clones, and 60% to 80% are seen once. The top ten hold 7% to 10% of the sample.

As concerns this clone: The antigen it binds to is not known. Qualities for individual bases were not recorded, and no much larger clone is one base off.

The ViraFEST assay stimulated PBMC with viral peptide pools and then used TCR sequencing to identify antigen-specific CD4+ T cell clonotypes by expansion. After roughly 11 days of culture, CD4+ T cells were isolated with the EasySep CD4+ T cell isolation kit. Two doses of either the BNT162b2 or the mRNA-1273 mRNA SARS-CoV-2 vaccine were administered to participants. Healthy vaccine recipients had no prior SARS-CoV-2 infection, confirmed by negative nucleocapsid antibodies before and after vaccination. Each well held 2 million to 2.5 million PBMC cultured in IMDM containing about 5.4% human AB serum, around 10 IU/ml IL-2 and gentamicin, along with about 9.5 ug/ml peptides. On days 3 and 7, half of the culture medium was replaced with fresh IL-2-containing medium. Unless noted otherwise, every peptide stimulation condition was cultured in triplicate wells. PBMC were separated from whole blood using Ficoll-Paque Plus gradient centrifugation and were then either cryopreserved at -140C or used fresh. The overlapping peptide pools covered the spike proteins of SARS-CoV-2 as well as those of the common cold coronaviruses HCoV-NL63, HCoV-OC43 and HCoV-229E. Genomic DNA was extracted from cultured CD4+ T cells with the QIAamp micro DNA kit.

The sequence came from a human donor who received a COVID-19 vaccine. In this chain, TRBV2 is recombined with TRBJ1-5; the D gene cannot be named for sure. The specimen comprised CD4+ T cells from PBMCs cultured with HCoV-229E spike peptides, sampled after COVID-19 vaccination. The label giving this sample's cell subset or site can be read as: HCoV-229E spike overlapping peptide pool stimulation. The sequence in DNA is TGTGCCAGCAGTGGTAGGGTGAATCAGCCCCAGCATTTT. The resulting protein is CASSGRVNQPQHF.